A selection of T cell receptor beta chains follows, all from one sample in a study of response to subunit inactivated influenza vaccine. TCRdb redid the calling of the RT-PCR reads with MiXCR, one entry per CDR3 protein. The sample carries more than 500,000 distinct CDR3 sequences, 10% to 12% recorded once. The data also belong to a second study, concerning T cells expressing NK-cell markers.

This specimen was PBMCs from blood, taken on the day of vaccination. These receptors originate from a man aged 45-65 years who received an inactivated influenza vaccine. Each CDR3 is given with its conserved first and last residue. D genes are given only for firm matches. The size field is filled for only some rows; it gives once, few, many or a size class.

v_call,d_call,clone_size,j_call,cdr3_aa,cdr3_nt
TRBV29-1,TRBD1,-,TRBJ2-2,CSVEEGYRGRGGTGELFF,TGCAGCGTTGAAGAGGGATACAGGGGGCGCGGGGGCACCGGGGAGCTGTTTTTT
TRBV27,-,-,TRBJ2-7,CASSLGTIGHEQYF,TGTGCCAGCAGTTTGGGGACAATCGGCCACGAGCAGTACTTC
TRBV7-9,-,few,TRBJ2-1,CASSLEAPGTNEQFF,TGTGCCAGCAGCTTAGAGGCGCCTGGGACTAATGAGCAGTTCTTC
TRBV12-3/TRBV12-4,-,few,TRBJ2-3,CASSLALVGNTDTQYF,TGTGCCAGCAGTTTAGCGCTAGTGGGGAACACAGATACGCAGTATTTT
TRBV6-5,TRBD1,few,TRBJ2-6,CASSYGQGASGANVLTF,TGTGCCAGCAGTTATGGGCAGGGGGCATCTGGGGCCAACGTCCTGACTTTC
TRBV6-2/TRBV6-3,-,few,TRBJ2-7,CASSYSIGRTYEQYF,TGTGCCAGCAGTTACTCGATAGGCAGGACCTACGAGCAGTACTTC
TRBV2,-,-,TRBJ1-5,CASRWALHQPQHF,TGTGCCAGCCGTTGGGCCTTGCATCAGCCCCAGCATTTT
TRBV20-1,-,few,TRBJ2-1,CSARDPGPNEQFF,TGCAGTGCTAGAGATCCGGGACCCAATGAGCAGTTCTTC
TRBV7-2,TRBD1,-,TRBJ2-5,CASSSPGQGAGETQYF,TGTGCCAGCAGCTCCCCGGGACAGGGGGCTGGGGAGACCCAGTACTTC
TRBV20-1,-,few,TRBJ2-5,CSASGTQETQYF,TGCAGTGCTAGCGGAACCCAAGAGACCCAGTACTTC
TRBV18,-,-,TRBJ1-1,CASSPPGTEAFF,TGTGCCAGCTCACCACCAGGGACGGAAGCTTTCTTT
TRBV7-3,-,-,TRBJ2-3,CASSPGPAGGTDTQYF,TGTGCCAGCAGCCCCGGCCCTGCGGGTGGTACAGATACGCAGTATTTT
TRBV30,-,-,TRBJ2-7,CAWSVNYYEQYF,TGTGCCTGGAGTGTAAACTACTACGAGCAGTACTTC
TRBV29-1,-,many,TRBJ2-3,CSVEKGFPLTSTDTQYF,TGCAGCGTTGAAAAGGGTTTCCCCCTCACTAGCACAGATACGCAGTATTTT
TRBV5-1,TRBD2,few,TRBJ2-1,CASSLDSGGQYNEQFF,TGCGCCAGCAGCTTGGATAGCGGGGGCCAGTACAATGAGCAGTTCTTC
TRBV27,TRBD2,few,TRBJ2-1,CASSLFPTGGPYYNEQFF,TGTGCCAGCAGTTTATTCCCTACGGGGGGTCCCTACTACAATGAGCAGTTCTTC
TRBV28,-,-,TRBJ2-5,CASSFNYGGGQETQYF,TGTGCCAGCAGTTTTAATTACGGCGGCGGACAAGAGACCCAGTACTTC
TRBV2,TRBD1,few,TRBJ2-2,CASSESRTGRTGELFF,TGTGCCAGCAGTGAATCCCGGACAGGGCGAACCGGGGAGCTGTTTTTT
TRBV25-1,-,-,TRBJ1-6,CASNRQGVSPLHF,TGTGCCAGCAATCGGCAGGGCGTATCACCCCTCCACTTT
TRBV6-1,TRBD2,few,TRBJ2-2,CASSTQTSMNTGELFF,TGTGCCAGCAGTACCCAGACTAGCATGAACACCGGGGAGCTGTTTTTT
TRBV7-8,-,few,TRBJ1-3,CASSFNAVSGNTIYF,TGTGCCAGCAGCTTCAACGCGGTCTCTGGAAACACCATATATTTT
TRBV24-1,-,-,TRBJ2-3,CATRERRGGTDTQYF,TGTGCCACGCGCGAGAGGCGAGGGGGCACAGATACGCAGTATTTT
TRBV5-1,-,-,TRBJ1-1,CASTPGQLNTEAFF,TGCGCCAGCACCCCCGGACAATTGAACACTGAAGCTTTCTTT
TRBV28,-,many,TRBJ1-1,CASSLAFTEAFF,TGTGCCAGCAGCCTCGCCTTCACTGAAGCTTTCTTT
TRBV5-1,TRBD1,-,TRBJ2-5,CASSAATGGETQYF,TGCGCCAGCAGCGCTGCGACAGGGGGAGAGACCCAGTACTTC
TRBV4-3,-,-,TRBJ2-7,CASSQYRDGPYEQYF,TGCGCCAGCAGCCAATACCGGGACGGACCCTACGAGCAGTACTTC
TRBV7-9,-,-,TRBJ1-4,CASRTRTVGSEKLFF,TGTGCCAGCAGAACCCGGACGGTCGGTAGTGAAAAACTGTTTTTT
TRBV7-6,-,-,TRBJ2-7,CASSLNQGETYEQYF,TGTGCCAGCAGCTTAAACCAGGGAGAAACCTACGAGCAGTACTTC
TRBV15,-,few,TRBJ2-4,CATSMTGAKNIQYF,TGTGCCACCAGCATGACGGGGGCCAAAAACATTCAGTACTTC
TRBV10-2,-,few,TRBJ2-2,CASSENLLPNTGELFF,TGCGCCAGCAGTGAGAATTTACTCCCTAACACCGGGGAGCTGTTTTTT
TRBV2,-,few,TRBJ2-7,CASSPNNPGSYEQYF,TGTGCCAGCAGTCCTAATAACCCGGGGTCCTACGAGCAGTACTTC
TRBV5-8,-,few,TRBJ2-4,CASSLGDVLAKNIQYF,TGTGCCAGCAGCTTGGGGGATGTCCTTGCCAAAAACATTCAGTACTTC
TRBV20-1,TRBD2,few,TRBJ2-5,CSAPRAGRETQYF,TGCAGTGCTCCAAGAGCGGGAAGAGAGACCCAGTACTTC
TRBV12-3/TRBV12-4,TRBD1,-,TRBJ2-3,CASRTGFPDTQYF,TGTGCCAGCAGGACAGGGTTTCCAGATACGCAGTATTTT
TRBV20-1,-,few,TRBJ2-5,CSARAPGHLQETQYF,TGCAGTGCTAGAGCCCCGGGACACCTACAAGAGACCCAGTACTTC
TRBV20-1,TRBD2,-,TRBJ2-7,CSARDPRTSGPYEQYF,TGCAGTGCTAGAGATCCACGAACTAGCGGTCCTTACGAGCAGTACTTC
TRBV10-3,-,-,TRBJ1-1,CAISSALKGAFF,TGTGCCATCAGTTCTGCCCTTAAGGGGGCTTTCTTT
TRBV29-1,TRBD1,-,TRBJ2-7,CSVEGTGGYEQYF,TGCAGCGTTGAAGGTACAGGGGGCTACGAGCAGTACTTC
TRBV9,-,few,TRBJ2-5,CASSVTTGRGTQETQYF,TGTGCCAGCAGCGTAACGACCGGGAGAGGGACACAAGAGACCCAGTACTTC
TRBV20-1,TRBD2,few,TRBJ2-1,CSARTIALSGRAYNEQFF,TGCAGTGCTAGAACCATCGCTTTGAGCGGGAGGGCCTACAATGAGCAGTTCTTC
TRBV29-1,-,-,TRBJ1-2,CSVEAGSSYGYTF,TGCAGCGTTGAAGCGGGCAGCTCCTATGGCTACACCTTC
TRBV20-1,-,few,TRBJ1-5,CSARRSRAGNQPQHF,TGCAGTGCTAGAAGGTCCAGGGCTGGCAATCAGCCCCAGCATTTT